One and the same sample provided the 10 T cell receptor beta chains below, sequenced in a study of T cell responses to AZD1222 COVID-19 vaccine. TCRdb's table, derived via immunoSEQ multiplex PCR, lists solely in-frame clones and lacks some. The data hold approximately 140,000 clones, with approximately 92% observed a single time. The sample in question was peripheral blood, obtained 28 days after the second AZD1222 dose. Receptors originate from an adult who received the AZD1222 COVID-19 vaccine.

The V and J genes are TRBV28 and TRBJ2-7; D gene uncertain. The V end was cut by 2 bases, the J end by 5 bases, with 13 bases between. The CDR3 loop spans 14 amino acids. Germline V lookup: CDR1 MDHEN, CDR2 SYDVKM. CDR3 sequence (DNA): TGTGCCAGCAGTTTAAGGGTTGGCGGTAACGAGCAGTACTTC. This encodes CASSLRVGGNEQYF.

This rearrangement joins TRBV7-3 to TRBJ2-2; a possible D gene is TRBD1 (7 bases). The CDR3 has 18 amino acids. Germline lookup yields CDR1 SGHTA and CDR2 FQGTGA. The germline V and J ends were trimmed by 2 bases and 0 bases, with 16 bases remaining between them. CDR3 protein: CASSLAGRGAPNTGELFF. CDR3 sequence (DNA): TGTGCCAGCAGCTTAGCGGGCAGGGGGGCTCCGAACACCGGGGAGCTGTTTTTT.

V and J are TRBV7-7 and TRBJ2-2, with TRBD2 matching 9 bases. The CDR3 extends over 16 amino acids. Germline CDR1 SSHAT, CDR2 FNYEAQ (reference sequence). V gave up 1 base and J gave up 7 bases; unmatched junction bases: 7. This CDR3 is CASSLGQREEGGELFF. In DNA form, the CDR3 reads TGTGCCAGCAGCTTAGGGCAGCGGGAGGAAGGCGGGGAGCTGTTTTTT.

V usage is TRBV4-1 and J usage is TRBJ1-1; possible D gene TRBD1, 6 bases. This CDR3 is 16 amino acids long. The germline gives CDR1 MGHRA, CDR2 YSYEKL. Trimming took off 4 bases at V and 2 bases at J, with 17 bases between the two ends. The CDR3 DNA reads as TGCGCCAGCAGCCCGGGGGCAGGCAGGGCCAACACTGAAGCTTTCTTT. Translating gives CASSPGAGRANTEAFF.

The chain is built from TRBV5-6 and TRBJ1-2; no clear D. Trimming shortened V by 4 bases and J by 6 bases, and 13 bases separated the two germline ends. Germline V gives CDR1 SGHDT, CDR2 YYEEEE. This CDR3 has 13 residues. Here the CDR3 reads CASSPVVGDGYTF. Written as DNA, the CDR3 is TGTGCCAGCAGCCCGGTAGTGGGTGATGGCTACACCTTC.

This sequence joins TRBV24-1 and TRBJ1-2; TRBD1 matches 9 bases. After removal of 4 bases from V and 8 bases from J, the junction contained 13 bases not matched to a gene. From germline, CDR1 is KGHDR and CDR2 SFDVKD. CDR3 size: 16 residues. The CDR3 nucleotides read TGTGCCACCAGTGACTACACAGGGGGCCGGGACGAAGGCTACACCTTC. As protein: CATSDYTGGRDEGYTF.

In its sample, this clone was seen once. The chain's CDR3 is CASGRQMNTGELFF. Written as DNA, the CDR3 is TGTGCCAGCGGGCGACAGATGAACACCGGGGAGCTGTTTTTT. This chain links TRBV27 with TRBJ2-2; possibly TRBD1 for D (5 bases). This CDR3 has 14 residues. Germline assignment: CDR1 MNHEY and CDR2 SMNVEV (reference sequence). Trimming took off 8 bases at V and 1 base at J, with 11 bases between the two ends.

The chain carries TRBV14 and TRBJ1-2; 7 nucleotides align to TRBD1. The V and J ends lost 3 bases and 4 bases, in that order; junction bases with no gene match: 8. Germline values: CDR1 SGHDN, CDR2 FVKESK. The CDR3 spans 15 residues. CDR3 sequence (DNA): TGTGCCAGCAGCCAGAACCGGGACAGCAGCTATGGCTACACCTTC. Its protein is CASSQNRDSSYGYTF.

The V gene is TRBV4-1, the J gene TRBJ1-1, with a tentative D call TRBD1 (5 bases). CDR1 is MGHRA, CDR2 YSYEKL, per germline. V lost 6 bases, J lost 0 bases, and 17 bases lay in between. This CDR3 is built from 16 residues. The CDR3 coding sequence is TGCGCCAGCAGAAATCCGCTAGGACATATGAACACTGAAGCTTTCTTT. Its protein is CASRNPLGHMNTEAFF.

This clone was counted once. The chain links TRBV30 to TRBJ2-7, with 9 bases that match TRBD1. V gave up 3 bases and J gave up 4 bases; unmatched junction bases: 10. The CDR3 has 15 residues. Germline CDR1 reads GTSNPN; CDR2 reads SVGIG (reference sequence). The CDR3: CAWSPRGQGMYEQYF. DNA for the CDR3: TGTGCCTGGAGCCCTCGGGGACAGGGTATGTACGAGCAGTACTTC.